The sequence of this T cell receptor beta chain was determined in a study of blood T cell repertoires in COVID-19. About the research overall: The study drew acute and convalescent COVID-19 samples from the United States, Italy and Spain. PBMCs, B-cell-depleted T cells, or T cells were the source of the cDNA or gDNA that made up the material.

Some clones are missing from TCRdb's copy, which holds only in-frame ones; the method was immunoSEQ multiplex PCR. The sample has 200,000 or so clones, 80% to 90% seen once. The J segment lost 2 bases and the V segment lost 6 bases, leaving 6 bases of the junction unmatched. There are 14 residues in the CDR3. CDR1 is SGHRS, CDR2 YFSETQ, per germline. The sequencing sample was made of peripheral blood. The rearrangement joins TRBV5-1 to TRBJ2-3; TRBD1 matches 7 bases. The receptor comes from a woman aged 80 or over with acute or convalescent COVID-19. DNA for the CDR3: TGCGCCAGCAACCCGGGACAGACCACAGATACGCAGTATTTT. Protein: CASNPGQTTDTQYF.